This note documents a single T cell receptor (beta chain) sequence. Cohort placement rested on clinical history that participants reported themselves. Repertoires were generated with immunoSEQ multiplex PCR, while TCRdb's copy carries only in-frame clones and drops some. Of some 320,000 clones detected, 90% appear once; the ten largest clones hold around 2.5%. These data are taken from a study of blood T cell repertoires in COVID-19. Losses at the gene ends were 2 bases for V and 8 bases for J; bases not matched to a gene: 11. CDR1 SGHNT and CDR2 YENEEA come from the germline V gene. The CDR3 length is 16 residues.

The sequence derives from a man aged 55 to 70 who had recovered from COVID-19. Sequencing was done on a sample of PBMCs or T cells enriched from blood (not recorded which). The gene calls are TRBV11-3 and TRBJ2-2, with 7 bases that match TRBD2. CDR3 protein: CASSLRAGRGSGELFF. The CDR3 DNA is TGTGCCAGCAGCTTACGAGCGGGGCGAGGTTCGGGGGAGCTGTTTTTT.